The count of the clone carrying this TCR beta chain is one. Produced via immunoSEQ multiplex PCR; TCRdb's table is partial and in-frame only. Altogether over 85,000 clones are present, less than 95% being singletons, with the ten largest covering around 1.6%. The data derive from a study of OX40 agonist ivuxolimab in advanced cancers. Germline assignment: CDR1 SGHDT and CDR2 YYEEEE. With 2 bases removed from V and 4 bases from J, the gap between germline ends came to 7 bases. The CDR3 spans 13 residues. The TCR originated in an adult with an advanced solid tumor such as melanoma, head and neck, liver or kidney cancer. The chain uses TRBV5-6 and TRBJ1-3; no clear D. The sample here was CD4+ or CD8+ T cells sorted from blood, taken in a trial of the OX40 agonist ivuxolimab. The CDR3 region is CASSFEPGNTIYF. In DNA form, the CDR3 reads TGTGCCAGCAGCTTTGAACCCGGAAACACCATATATTTT.